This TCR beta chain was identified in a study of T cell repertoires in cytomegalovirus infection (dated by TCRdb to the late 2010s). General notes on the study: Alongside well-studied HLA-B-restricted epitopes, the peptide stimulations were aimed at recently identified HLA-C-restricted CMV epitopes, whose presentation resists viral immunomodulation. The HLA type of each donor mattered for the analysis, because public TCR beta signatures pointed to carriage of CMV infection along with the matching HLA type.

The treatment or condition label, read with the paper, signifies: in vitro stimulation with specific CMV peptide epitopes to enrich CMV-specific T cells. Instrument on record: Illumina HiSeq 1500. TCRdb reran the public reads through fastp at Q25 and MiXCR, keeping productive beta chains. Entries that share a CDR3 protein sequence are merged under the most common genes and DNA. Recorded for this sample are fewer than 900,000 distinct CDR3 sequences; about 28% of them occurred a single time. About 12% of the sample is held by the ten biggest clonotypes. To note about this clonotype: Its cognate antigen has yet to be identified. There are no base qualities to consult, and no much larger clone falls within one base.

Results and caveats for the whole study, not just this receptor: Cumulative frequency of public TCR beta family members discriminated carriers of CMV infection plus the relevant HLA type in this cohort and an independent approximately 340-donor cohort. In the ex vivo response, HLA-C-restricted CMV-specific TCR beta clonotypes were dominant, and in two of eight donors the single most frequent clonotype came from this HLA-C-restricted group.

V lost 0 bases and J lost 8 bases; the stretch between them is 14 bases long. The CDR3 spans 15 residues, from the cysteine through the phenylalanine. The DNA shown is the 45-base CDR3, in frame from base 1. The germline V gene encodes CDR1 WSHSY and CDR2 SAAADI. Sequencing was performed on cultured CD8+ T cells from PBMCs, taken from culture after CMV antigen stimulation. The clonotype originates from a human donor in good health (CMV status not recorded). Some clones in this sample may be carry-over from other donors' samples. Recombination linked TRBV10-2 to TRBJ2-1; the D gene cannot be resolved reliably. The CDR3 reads CASSESTWQAHEQFF. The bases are TGCGCCAGCAGTGAGTCGACGTGGCAGGCCCATGAGCAGTTCTTC.